This entry is about one T cell receptor (beta chain). Antigen specificity is unknown. TCRdb's table, derived via immunoSEQ multiplex PCR, lists solely in-frame clones and lacks some. The sample holds more than 200,000 clones, 90% seen once. The donors were part of the validation cohort, which consisted of 120 subjects and was separate from the first cohort of under 750 subjects. V was trimmed by 1 base and J by 2 bases, leaving 15 bases between them. The CDR3 contains 17 residues. The germline V gene has CDR1 LGHNA and CDR2 YNFKEQ. This sample was taken from a study of cytomegalovirus exposure and HLA in healthy donors. Regarding the study as a whole: A classifier reportedly called cytomegalovirus status with high sensitivity and specificity.

This clonotype was sampled from a woman in her 30s in good health and CMV-seronegative. V gene TRBV4-2 combines with J gene TRBJ2-1; no firm D call. What was sequenced was PBMCs. CDR3 protein: CASSQVAGTDPYNEQFF. The CDR3 DNA reads as TGTGCCAGCAGCCAAGTGGCAGGCACGGATCCCTACAATGAGCAGTTCTTC.